The 4 T cell receptor beta chains in this list originate from one sample, sequenced in a study of graft-versus-host responses after intestinal transplantation. Measured with immunoSEQ multiplex PCR; TCRdb has only the in-frame clones, and not every one. The sample records about 110,000 clones, 90% to 95% being singletons. No antigen is known for these receptors. This sample comprised unstimulated CD4+ T cells sorted from spleen or lymph node cells, obtained before transplant. The receptors were gathered from a human donor who was the organ donor for an intestinal transplant.

V usage is TRBV6-5 and J usage is TRBJ1-3; D remains unclear. Trimming removed 6 bases at V and 1 base at J, with 4 bases between. CDR3 length: 12 amino acids. Germline V gene lookup returns CDR1 MNHEY and CDR2 SVGAGI. DNA of the CDR3: TGTGCCAGCAGCGCTTCTGGAAACACCATATATTTT. Its translation is CASSASGNTIYF.

V usage is TRBV9 and J usage is TRBJ1-1; D is ambiguous. This CDR3 contains 14 residues. The V end lost 0 bases, the J end lost 4 bases, and 10 bases lay between the germline ends. Germline CDR1 is SGDLS and CDR2 is YYNGEE. The CDR3 loop is CASSVGGGSTEAFF. The DNA of the CDR3 is TGTGCCAGCAGCGTAGGCGGTGGAAGCACTGAAGCTTTCTTT. Full variable domain (remainder filled in from reference TRBV9 and TRBJ1-1): DSGVTQTPKHLITATGQRVTLRCSPRSGDLSVYWYQQSLDQGLQFLIQYYNGEERAKGNILERFSAQQFPDLHSELNLSSLELGDSALYFCASSVGGGSTEAFFGQGTRLTVV.

The chain links TRBV11-2 to TRBJ2-7; D unresolved. CDR3 length equals 14 residues. Deletions cut 1 base from V and 3 bases from J, with 10 bases between. In germline, CDR1 is SGHAT, CDR2 FQNNGV. The DNA of the CDR3 is TGTGCCAGCAGCTTAGGTGTCTACAGCTACGAGCAGTACTTC. Residues: CASSLGVYSYEQYF.

The gene calls are TRBV9 and TRBJ2-3; D unresolved. Deletions cut 3 bases from V and 0 bases from J, with 5 bases between. The CDR3 is 13 residues long. CDR1 is SGDLS and CDR2 is YYNGEE in the germline V gene. CDR3 sequence: CASSDRSTDTQYF. The CDR3 DNA is TGTGCCAGCAGCGATAGGAGCACAGATACGCAGTATTTT.